Listed here are 15 T cell receptor beta chains from one sample, sequenced in a study of Ad26.COV2.S vaccination and SARS-CoV-2 variants. Using immunoSEQ multiplex PCR, the repertoire was profiled, and TCRdb retains in-frame clones only, with some absent. The table has hundreds of thousands of clones, around 83% seen once; the top ten hold roughly 3.1%. Treatment defined: roughly 19 received Ad26.COV2.S at low or high dose, single or two shots; 5 received placebo; per-sample allocation not given. Collection of samples fell on day 63 after the first vaccine or placebo injection. The specimen was peripheral blood, collected in a trial of Ad26.COV2.S vaccine versus placebo. The receptors stem from a person aged 18 to 65 who received the Ad26.COV2.S COVID-19 vaccine or a placebo.

This clone was counted between two and nine times. The V call is TRBV11-2, the J call TRBJ1-2, with 8 bases lining up with TRBD1. This CDR3 has 16 residues. Germline CDR1 reads SGHAT; CDR2 reads FQNNGV. V gave up 4 bases and J gave up 1 base; unmatched junction bases: 8. The CDR3 is CASSSLRTGLNYGYTF. The CDR3 nucleotides are TGTGCCAGCAGCTCCTTAAGGACAGGGCTTAACTATGGCTACACCTTC.

The chain uses TRBV6-5 and TRBJ1-1; TRBD1 matches 9 bases. Trimming removed 6 bases from V and 10 bases from J; junction bases left unmatched: 6. CDR3 length: 12 residues. CDR1 is MNHEY, CDR2 SVGAGI, per germline. In DNA form, the CDR3 reads TGTGCCAGCAGGTTTCGGGACAGGGCAGCTTTCTTT. Its protein product is CASRFRDRAAFF.

The genes are TRBV6-5 and TRBJ1-3, with D uncertain. Germline lookup yields CDR1 MNHEY and CDR2 SVGAGI. This CDR3 has 12 amino acids. Trimming took off 11 bases at V and 4 bases at J, with 12 bases between the two ends. The CDR3 reads CAGASTGNTIYF. The CDR3 nucleotides are TGTGCCGGCGCAAGTACCGGAAACACCATATATTTT.

This chain uses TRBV27 with TRBJ1-1; D gene unclear. The CDR3 sequence is 13 residues long. V was shortened by 3 bases and J by 5 bases, with 10 bases between the two germline ends. Per the germline V gene, CDR1 is MNHEY and CDR2 is SMNVEV (reference sequence). The CDR3 loop is CASSFGLGTEAFF. CDR3 in DNA: TGTGCCAGCAGTTTTGGCCTTGGGACTGAAGCTTTCTTT.

The gene calls are TRBV2 and TRBJ1-5, with TRBD1 matching 7 bases. The CDR3 is 16 residues long. The ends lost 6 bases at V and 5 bases at J; junction bases unmatched: 13. Per germline, CDR1 SNHLY and CDR2 FYNNEI. The CDR3 region has the DNA TGTGCCAGCAGCGTGAGGACAGGTAGGGGGGATCAGCCCCAGCATTTT. It translates to CASSVRTGRGDQPQHF.

The chain links TRBV18 to TRBJ1-1; a possible D gene is TRBD1 (6 bases). The CDR3 consists of 16 residues. Germline CDR1 KGHSH, CDR2 LQKENI. With 3 bases removed from V and 4 bases from J, the gap between germline ends came to 18 bases. The CDR3 DNA reads TGTGCCAGCTCACCCAGGAAGGGGGGGGAATCCACTGAAGCTTTCTTT. It yields the protein CASSPRKGGESTEAFF.

The V gene is TRBV9, the J gene TRBJ2-1; TRBD2 matches 8 bases. Germline CDR1 SGDLS, CDR2 YYNGEE. CDR3 length equals 17 residues. Trimming removed 5 bases from V and 8 bases from J; junction bases left unmatched: 18. CDR3 in DNA: TGTGCCAGCAGTCTCCAGGGAGACGGGAGGGCCGCGGATGAGCAGTTCTTC. Protein sequence: CASSLQGDGRAADEQFF.

The rearrangement links TRBV14 to TRBJ1-1; D is perhaps TRBD1 (5 bases). This CDR3 is built from 15 residues. Germline V gene sequence: CDR1 SGHDN, CDR2 FVKESK. V was clipped by 5 bases and J by 5 bases, with 18 bases between them. The CDR3 loop reads CASSSLGGGRTEAFF. DNA of the CDR3: TGTGCCAGCAGCTCGCTGGGGGGTGGAAGGACTGAAGCTTTCTTT. Using reference TRBV14 and TRBJ1-1 for the parts outside the CDR3, the full variable domain is EAGVTQFPSHSVIEKGQTVTLRCDPISGHDNLYWYRRVMGKEIKFLLHFVKESKQDESGMPNNRFLAERTGGTYSTLKVQPAELEDSGVYFCASSSLGGGRTEAFFGQGTRLTVV.

V and J are TRBV3-1 (or the pseudogene TRBV3-2) and TRBJ2-2; weak D call: TRBD1 (6 bases). Trimming removed 5 bases from V and 4 bases from J, with 8 bases in between. Germline CDR1 reads LGHDT; CDR2 reads YNNKEL (reference sequence). This CDR3 region has 13 residues. The CDR3 region has the DNA TGTGCCAGCAGCGGGACAATCACCGGGGAGCTGTTTTTT. Protein product: CASSGTITGELFF.

The chain has TRBV6-2 or TRBV6-3 and TRBJ2-7, with D possibly matching TRBD2 (6 bases). V was shortened by 2 bases and J by 3 bases, with 8 bases between the two germline ends. CDR3 length equals 13 residues. Per the germline V gene, CDR1 is MNHEY and CDR2 is SVGEGT. CDR3 coding DNA: TGTGCCAGCAGTTACCGCGGGGTCTACGAGCAGTACTTC. It translates to CASSYRGVYEQYF.

The chain employs TRBV5-4 and TRBJ2-5, with 14 bases that match TRBD2. Germline values: CDR1 SGHNT, CDR2 YYREEE (reference sequence). The CDR3 spans 17 residues. J lost 5 bases, V lost 3 bases, and 9 bases had no gene match. CDR3 coding DNA: TGTGCCAGCAGCTCCGGGACTAGCGGGAGTGGGGGGGAGACCCAGTACTTC. This gives the protein CASSSGTSGSGGETQYF.

This clone was observed a single time. The chain has TRBV6-5 and TRBJ1-1; D perhaps matches TRBD1 (6 bases). V shed 4 bases and J shed 5 bases, with 11 bases lying between them. The CDR3 runs to 13 residues. Germline V gives CDR1 MNHEY, CDR2 SVGAGI. CDR3 DNA: TGTGCCAGCAGTTTAGCAGGGGCAACTGAAGCTTTCTTT. Its protein is CASSLAGATEAFF.

This chain uses TRBV29-1 with TRBJ2-7; weak D call: TRBD1 (5 bases). V lost 4 bases to trimming and J lost 2 bases, with 9 bases between them. This CDR3 has 12 amino acids. The germline V gene has CDR1 SQVTM and CDR2 ANQGSEA. The CDR3 reads CSVGAGTYEQYF. For the CDR3, the DNA is TGCAGCGTTGGGGCAGGGACCTACGAGCAGTACTTC.

The genes are TRBV7-9 and TRBJ2-7; 7 bases map to TRBD1. The CDR3 consists of 14 residues. Trimming cost V 5 bases and J 4 bases; bases outside gene matches: 8. The germline V gene has CDR1 SEHNR and CDR2 FQNEAQ (reference sequence). The CDR3 reads CASSHPGQTYEQYF. The CDR3 coding sequence is TGTGCCAGCAGCCACCCGGGACAGACTTACGAGCAGTACTTC.

The rearrangement joins TRBV29-1 to TRBJ2-2, with 7 nucleotides matching TRBD1. CDR1 is SQVTM, CDR2 ANQGSEA, per germline. CDR3 length: 14 residues. With V trimmed by 7 bases and J by 1 base, 6 bases remained unmatched. Written as DNA, the CDR3 is TGCAGCGCCCAAAGACAGGGGAACACCGGGGAGCTGTTTTTT. Amino acid sequence: CSAQRQGNTGELFF.